This T cell receptor beta chain was retrieved from a study of control samples from healthy donors and cancer patients. Germline CDR1 LNHDA, CDR2 SQIVND (reference sequence). The germline V and J ends were trimmed by 5 bases and 1 base, with 16 bases remaining between them. The CDR3 contains 16 residues. Sequencing used immunoSEQ multiplex PCR; TCRdb keeps in-frame clones, though not all of them. This sample carries about 130,000 clones, around 93% of them seen once, and the ten largest clones take approximately 8.6%. This clonotype was sampled from a man between 18 and 29 years old in good health. The chain carries TRBV19 and TRBJ2-3; D remains unclear. Sequenced input: blood. The CDR3 DNA sequence: TGTGCCAGTAGTGACCGACCAGGCTTAGGCACAGATACGCAGTATTTT. Translation gives CASSDRPGLGTDTQYF.